This TCR beta chain was captured in a study of blood T cell repertoires in COVID-19. Overall study context: The origin of the acute and convalescent COVID-19 samples was the United States, Italy and Spain.

J gave up 5 bases and V 0 bases, and 5 bases lay outside the gene matches. There are 15 residues in the CDR3. Germline lookup yields CDR1 MNHEY and CDR2 SVGAGI. The assay was immunoSEQ multiplex PCR, and TCRdb's table has in-frame clones only and misses some. The profile shows around 290,000 clones, around 90% of them singletons. The V gene is TRBV6-5, the J gene TRBJ1-2; 8 bases are shared with TRBD1. The sample consisted of PBMCs or T cells enriched from blood (not recorded which). This sequence originates from a woman in her sixties in a cohort exposed to, infected with or recovered from COVID-19 (not recorded which). CDR3 region: CASSYSTTGGYGYTF. For the CDR3, the DNA is TGTGCCAGCAGTTACTCGACAACAGGGGGTTATGGCTACACCTTC.